The rows below give T cell receptor beta chains drawn from one sample of a study of T cells in localized non-small cell lung cancer. TCRdb's copy holds only in-frame clones and misses some; the assay was immunoSEQ multiplex PCR. Of about 14,000 clones in the sample, 25% to 30% were seen once. The sequences come from lung tumor tissue, collected before any cancer treatment. These receptors were taken from a female donor older than 55 with stage I lung adenocarcinoma. Each CDR3 is given with its conserved first and last residue. The order of the fields is CDR3 DNA, CDR3 protein, D gene, J gene, V gene, clone size. D genes are given only for firm matches. Clone size is given for some rows only: seen once, a few or many times, or a class if the clone is expanded.

TGTGCCAGCAGCTTATCGGGGGGCGGAACCAAAAACATTCAGTACTTC,CASSLSGGGTKNIQYF,NA,TRBJ2-4,TRBV11-3,few
TGTGCCAGCAGCGTACGGCAGGGGGTTCCGCCTGACTCTGGGGCCAACGTCCTGACTTTC,CASSVRQGVPPDSGANVLTF,TRBD1,TRBJ2-6,TRBV9,many
TGTGCCAGCAGTTCCCAAGGACTAGCGGGAAACGGGGAGCTGTTTTTT,CASSSQGLAGNGELFF,TRBD2,TRBJ2-2,TRBV6-8,NA
TGTGCCAGCAGCCCGGGGGACGGGGAGATCTACAATGAGCAGTTCTTC,CASSPGDGEIYNEQFF,NA,TRBJ2-1,TRBV6-8,many
TGTGCCAGCAGCGCCCAACCGGGACAGGGTAATGATGAAAAACTGTTTTTT,CASSAQPGQGNDEKLFF,TRBD1,TRBJ1-4,TRBV9,medium-sized
TGCGCCAGCAGTGAGTCGTCCGGGACAGGTTTTGAAGCTTTCTTT,CASSESSGTGFEAFF,TRBD1,TRBJ1-1,TRBV10-2,NA
TGTGCCAGCATTTCCAAGTCGGGGGTGACTGAAGCTTTTTTT,CASISKSGVTEAFF,NA,TRBJ1-1,TRBV6-8,NA
TGCGCCAGCAGCCAAACAGGGCTAAGCTCTGGAAACACCATATATTTT,CASSQTGLSSGNTIYF,NA,TRBJ1-3,TRBV23-1,NA
TGTGCCAGTAGTGGGGACTGGGAAGTGTACTTC,CASSGDWEVYF,NA,TRBJ2-7,TRBV19,few
TGTGCCATCAGCCCTCGGACAGGGGGCAAGTCTGGAAACACCATATATTTT,CAISPRTGGKSGNTIYF,TRBD1,TRBJ1-3,TRBV6-8,few
TGTGCCAGCAGCTTAGGGGACACCGTGCTAAACACCATATATTTT,CASSLGDTVLNTIYF,NA,TRBJ1-3,TRBV11-3,few
TGTGCCAGCAGCCTTTTAGCGGGTTCCTACGAGCAGTACTTC,CASSLLAGSYEQYF,TRBD2,TRBJ2-7,TRBV9,NA
TGTGCCAGCAGCTTAGTCTGGGCACCGTCCACCGGGGAGCTGTTTTTT,CASSLVWAPSTGELFF,NA,TRBJ2-2,TRBV11-3,few
TGCAGCGTTCGGCTTCCCCCAGGGGTCGGGCTGAACACCGGGGAGCTGTTTTTT,CSVRLPPGVGLNTGELFF,NA,TRBJ2-2,TRBV29-1,NA
TGTGCCAGCAGTTCCCGTAGCAGGGGGCTTCCTACGCAGTATTTT,CASSSRSRGLPTQYF,TRBD1,TRBJ2-3,TRBV6-8,few
TGTGCCAGCAGTTTCCTCCTGGCGGGCACGAATGGAGCTTTCTTT,CASSFLLAGTNGAFF,NA,TRBJ1-1,TRBV6-8,NA
TGTGCCAGTAGTATGTTACCCCAGGGGAACTATGGCTACACCTTC,CASSMLPQGNYGYTF,NA,TRBJ1-2,TRBV19,NA
TGTGCCAGCAGCTTAGTGGGGACACTCTCTGGAAACACCATATATTTT,CASSLVGTLSGNTIYF,NA,TRBJ1-3,TRBV7-5,few
TGTGCCACCAGCAAACTCGGGACAGGGCTGACTGAAGCTTTCTTT,CATSKLGTGLTEAFF,TRBD1,TRBJ1-1,TRBV15,NA
TGTGCCAGCAGCGCCCAGGGACCGAAACGCTATGGCTACACCTTC,CASSAQGPKRYGYTF,NA,TRBJ1-2,TRBV11-3,few
TGTGCCAGCAGCTTTCTGGGACAGACGCGGGAGCAGTACTTC,CASSFLGQTREQYF,TRBD1,TRBJ2-7,TRBV11-3,NA
TGTGCCAGCAGCCAGGGGTCGACAGGGGCGAATTCACCCCTCCACTTT,CASSQGSTGANSPLHF,TRBD1,TRBJ1-6,TRBV11-3,NA
TGTGCCAGCAGCTTCGAGGGACTGTCCCTCGGTACGCAGTATTTT,CASSFEGLSLGTQYF,NA,TRBJ2-3,TRBV11-3,many
TGTGCCAGCAGCCTGGGGCAGGGTAGGTGGGGCACTGAAGCTTTCTTT,CASSLGQGRWGTEAFF,NA,TRBJ1-1,TRBV11-3,NA
TGTGCCAGCTCACCACGAGGTACTAGCGGGAGTCAAGAGACCCAGTACTTC,CASSPRGTSGSQETQYF,TRBD2,TRBJ2-5,TRBV18,NA
TGTGCCCTACACAGGGTTTGGAATGAGCAGTTCTTC,CALHRVWNEQFF,NA,TRBJ2-1,TRBV30,NA
TGTGCCAGCAGCCCCCTCCACTACAATGAGCAGTTCTTC,CASSPLHYNEQFF,NA,TRBJ2-1,TRBV7-8,many